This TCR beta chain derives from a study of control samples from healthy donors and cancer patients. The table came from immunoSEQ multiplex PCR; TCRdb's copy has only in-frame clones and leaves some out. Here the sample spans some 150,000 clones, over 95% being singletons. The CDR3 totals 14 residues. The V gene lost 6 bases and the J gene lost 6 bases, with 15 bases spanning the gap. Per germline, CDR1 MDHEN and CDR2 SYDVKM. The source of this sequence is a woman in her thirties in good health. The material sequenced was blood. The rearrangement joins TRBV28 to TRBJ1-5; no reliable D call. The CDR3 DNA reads TGTGCCAGCAGCATGGGGTTGGTTGGTCAGCCCCAGCATTTT. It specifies CASSMGLVGQPQHF.